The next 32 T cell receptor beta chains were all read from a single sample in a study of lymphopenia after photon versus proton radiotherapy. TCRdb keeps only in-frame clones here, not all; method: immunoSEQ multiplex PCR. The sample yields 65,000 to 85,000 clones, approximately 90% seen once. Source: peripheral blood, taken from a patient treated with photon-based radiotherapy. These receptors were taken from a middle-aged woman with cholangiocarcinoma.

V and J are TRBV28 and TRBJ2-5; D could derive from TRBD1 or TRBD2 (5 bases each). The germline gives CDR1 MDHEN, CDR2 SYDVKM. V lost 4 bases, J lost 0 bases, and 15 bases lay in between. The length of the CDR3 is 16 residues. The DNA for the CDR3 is TGTGCCAGCAGTTCCGGGACGTCCTTCTACCAAGAGACCCAGTACTTC. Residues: CASSSGTSFYQETQYF.

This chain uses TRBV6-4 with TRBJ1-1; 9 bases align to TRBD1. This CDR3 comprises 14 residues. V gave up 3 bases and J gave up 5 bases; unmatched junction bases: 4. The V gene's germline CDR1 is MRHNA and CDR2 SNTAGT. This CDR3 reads CASSEQDRGTEAFF. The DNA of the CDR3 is TGTGCCAGCAGTGAACAGGACAGGGGAACTGAAGCTTTCTTT.

CDR3 nucleotide sequence: TGTGCCAGCAGCTTGGAGGGGATGAGCACAGATACGCAGTATTTT. Its protein product is CASSLEGMSTDTQYF. This rearrangement joins TRBV5-4 to TRBJ2-3; tentative D call: TRBD1 (5 bases). The V end was cut by 0 bases, the J end by 0 bases, with 8 bases between. This CDR3 comprises 15 residues. Germline lookup yields CDR1 SGHNT and CDR2 YYREEE (reference sequence).

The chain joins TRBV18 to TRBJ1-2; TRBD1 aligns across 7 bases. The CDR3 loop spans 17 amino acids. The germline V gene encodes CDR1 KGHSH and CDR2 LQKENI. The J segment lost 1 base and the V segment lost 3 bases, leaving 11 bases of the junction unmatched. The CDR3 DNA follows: TGTGCCAGCTCACCTTTCGTGCCGGGACAGAGTAACTATGGCTACACCTTC. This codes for CASSPFVPGQSNYGYTF.

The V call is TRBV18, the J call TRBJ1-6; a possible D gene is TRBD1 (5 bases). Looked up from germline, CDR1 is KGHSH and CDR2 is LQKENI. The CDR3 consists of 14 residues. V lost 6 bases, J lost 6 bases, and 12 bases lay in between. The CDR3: CASSPGRTNSPLHF. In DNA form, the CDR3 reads TGTGCCAGCTCCCCGGGACGGACTAATTCACCCCTCCACTTT.

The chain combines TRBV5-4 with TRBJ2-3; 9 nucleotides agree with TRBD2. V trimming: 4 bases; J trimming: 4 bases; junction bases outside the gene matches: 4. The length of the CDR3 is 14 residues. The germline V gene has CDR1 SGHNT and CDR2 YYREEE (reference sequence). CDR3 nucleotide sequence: TGTGCCAGCAGCCCGACTAGCGGCTCAGATACGCAGTATTTT. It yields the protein CASSPTSGSDTQYF.

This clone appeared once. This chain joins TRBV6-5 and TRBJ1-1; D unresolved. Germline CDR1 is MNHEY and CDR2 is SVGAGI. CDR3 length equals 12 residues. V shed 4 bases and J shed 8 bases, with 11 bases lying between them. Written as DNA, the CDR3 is TGTGCCAGCAGTTCAACCCTGGGGGAAGCTTTCTTT. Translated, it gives CASSSTLGEAFF.

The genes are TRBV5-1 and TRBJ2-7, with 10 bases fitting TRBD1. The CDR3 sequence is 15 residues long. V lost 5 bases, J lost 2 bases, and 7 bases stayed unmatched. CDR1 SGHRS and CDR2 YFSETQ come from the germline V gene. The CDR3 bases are TGCGCCAGCAGTCTGGGACAGGGGATAACCTACGAGCAGTACTTC. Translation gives CASSLGQGITYEQYF.

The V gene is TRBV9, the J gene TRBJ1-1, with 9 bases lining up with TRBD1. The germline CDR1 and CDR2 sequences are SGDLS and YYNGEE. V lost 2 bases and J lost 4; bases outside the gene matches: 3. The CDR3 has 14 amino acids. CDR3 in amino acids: CASSVTGGGTEAFF. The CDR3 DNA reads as TGTGCCAGCAGCGTGACAGGGGGAGGCACTGAAGCTTTCTTT. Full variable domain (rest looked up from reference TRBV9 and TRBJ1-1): DSGVTQTPKHLITATGQRVTLRCSPRSGDLSVYWYQQSLDQGLQFLIQYYNGEERAKGNILERFSAQQFPDLHSELNLSSLELGDSALYFCASSVTGGGTEAFFGQGTRLTVV.

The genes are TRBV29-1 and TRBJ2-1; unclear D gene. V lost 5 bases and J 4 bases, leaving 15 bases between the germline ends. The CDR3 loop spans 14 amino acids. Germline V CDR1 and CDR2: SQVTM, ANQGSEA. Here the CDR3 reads CSVRAGALYNEQFF. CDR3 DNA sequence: TGCAGCGTTCGGGCAGGAGCCCTTTACAATGAGCAGTTCTTC.

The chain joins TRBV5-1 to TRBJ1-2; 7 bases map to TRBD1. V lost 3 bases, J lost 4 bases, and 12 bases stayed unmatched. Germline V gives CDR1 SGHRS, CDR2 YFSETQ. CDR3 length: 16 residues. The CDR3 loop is CASSYGTDAPGYGYTF. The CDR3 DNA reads TGCGCCAGCAGCTACGGGACAGACGCTCCGGGCTATGGCTACACCTTC.

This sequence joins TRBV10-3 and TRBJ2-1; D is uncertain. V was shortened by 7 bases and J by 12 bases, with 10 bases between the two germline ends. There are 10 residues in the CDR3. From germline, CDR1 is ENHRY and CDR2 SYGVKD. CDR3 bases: TGTGCCATCACCCACTGGGTGCAGTTCTTC. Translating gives CAITHWVQFF.

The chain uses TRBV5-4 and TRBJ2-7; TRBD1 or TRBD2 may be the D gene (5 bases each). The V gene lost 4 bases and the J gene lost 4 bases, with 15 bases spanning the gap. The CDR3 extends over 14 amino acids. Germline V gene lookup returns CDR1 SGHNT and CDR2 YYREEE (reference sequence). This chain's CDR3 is CASSPLGGAYEQYF. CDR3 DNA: TGTGCCAGCAGCCCCCTTGGGGGAGCTTACGAGCAGTACTTC. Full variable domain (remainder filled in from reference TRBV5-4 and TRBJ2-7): ETGVTQSPTHLIKTRGQQVTLRCSSQSGHNTVSWYQQALGQGPQFIFQYYREEENGRGNFPPRFSGLQFPNYSSELNVNALELDDSALYLCASSPLGGAYEQYFGPGTRLTVT.

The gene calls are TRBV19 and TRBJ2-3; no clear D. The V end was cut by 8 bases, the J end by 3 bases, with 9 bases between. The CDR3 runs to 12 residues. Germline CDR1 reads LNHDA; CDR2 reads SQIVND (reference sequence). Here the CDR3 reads CASSQRTDTQYF. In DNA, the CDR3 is TGTGCCAGTTCCCAGAGGACAGATACGCAGTATTTT.

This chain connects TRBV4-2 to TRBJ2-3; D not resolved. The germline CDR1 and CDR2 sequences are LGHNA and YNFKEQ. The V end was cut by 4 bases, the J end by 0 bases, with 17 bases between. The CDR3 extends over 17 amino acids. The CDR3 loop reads CASSPLNRPASTDTQYF. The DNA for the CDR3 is TGTGCCAGCAGCCCCCTGAACCGGCCTGCTAGCACAGATACGCAGTATTTT.

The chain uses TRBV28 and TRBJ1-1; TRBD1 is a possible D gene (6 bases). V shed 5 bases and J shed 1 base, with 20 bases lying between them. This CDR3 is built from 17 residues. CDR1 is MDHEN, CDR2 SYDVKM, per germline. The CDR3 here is CASSLPLTGSSNTEAFF. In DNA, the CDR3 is TGTGCCAGCAGTCTCCCTCTCACAGGGTCTTCGAACACTGAAGCTTTCTTT.

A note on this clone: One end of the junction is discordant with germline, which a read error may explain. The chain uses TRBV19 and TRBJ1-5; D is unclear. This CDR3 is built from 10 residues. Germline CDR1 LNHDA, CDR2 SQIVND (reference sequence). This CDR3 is CIRGNQPQHF. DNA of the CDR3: TGCATACGGGGCAATCAGCCCCAGCATTTT.

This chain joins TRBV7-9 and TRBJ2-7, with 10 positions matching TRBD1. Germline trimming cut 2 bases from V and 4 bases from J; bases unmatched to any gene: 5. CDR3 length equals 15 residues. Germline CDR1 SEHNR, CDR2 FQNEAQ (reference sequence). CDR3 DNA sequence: TGTGCCAGCAGCTTAAGGGACAGGGGTCAGTACGAGCAGTACTTC. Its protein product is CASSLRDRGQYEQYF.

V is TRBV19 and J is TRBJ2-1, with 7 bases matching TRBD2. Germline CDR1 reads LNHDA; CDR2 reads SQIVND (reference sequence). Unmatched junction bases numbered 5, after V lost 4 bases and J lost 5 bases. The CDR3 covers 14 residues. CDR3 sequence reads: CASSTGLKDNEQFF. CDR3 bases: TGTGCCAGTAGTACGGGACTAAAAGACAATGAGCAGTTCTTC.

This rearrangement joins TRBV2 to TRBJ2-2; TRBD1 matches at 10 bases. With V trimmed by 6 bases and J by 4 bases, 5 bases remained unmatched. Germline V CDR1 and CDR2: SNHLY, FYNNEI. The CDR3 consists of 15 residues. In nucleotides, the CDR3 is TGTGCCAGCAGGACGACAGGGGGCATCACCGGGGAGCTGTTTTTT. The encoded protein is CASRTTGGITGELFF.

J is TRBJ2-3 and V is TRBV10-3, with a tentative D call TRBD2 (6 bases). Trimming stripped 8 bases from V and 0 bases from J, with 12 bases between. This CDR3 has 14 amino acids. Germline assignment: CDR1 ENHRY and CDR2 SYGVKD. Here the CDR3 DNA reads TGTGCCATCTCGGTCGGGGGAAGCACAGATACGCAGTATTTT. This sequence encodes CAISVGGSTDTQYF.

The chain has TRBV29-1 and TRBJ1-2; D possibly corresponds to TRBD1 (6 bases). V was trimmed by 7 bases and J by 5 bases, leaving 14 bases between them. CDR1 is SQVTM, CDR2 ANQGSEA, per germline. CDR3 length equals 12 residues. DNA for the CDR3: TGCAGCGGCGCGGGAGGGGGGTATGGCTACACCTTC. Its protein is CSGAGGGYGYTF.

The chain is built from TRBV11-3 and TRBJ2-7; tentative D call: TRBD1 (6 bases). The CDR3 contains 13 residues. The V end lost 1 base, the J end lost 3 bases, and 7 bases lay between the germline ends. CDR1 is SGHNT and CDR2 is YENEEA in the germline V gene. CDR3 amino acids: CASSLGRGYEQYF. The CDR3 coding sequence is TGTGCCAGCAGCTTAGGCAGGGGCTACGAGCAGTACTTC.

Written as DNA, the CDR3 is TGTGCCAGCAGGGACGCGAACTCTGGAAACACCATATATTTT. Amino acids: CASRDANSGNTIYF. V gene TRBV6-1 combines with J gene TRBJ1-3; no clear D gene. This CDR3 is 14 amino acids long. V was clipped by 6 bases and J by 0 bases, with 9 bases between them. The germline V gene encodes CDR1 MNHNS and CDR2 SASEGT.

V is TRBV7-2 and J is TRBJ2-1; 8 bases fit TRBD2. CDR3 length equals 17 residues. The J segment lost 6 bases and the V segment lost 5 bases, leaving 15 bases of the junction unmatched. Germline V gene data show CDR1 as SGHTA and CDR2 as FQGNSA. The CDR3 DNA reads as TGTGCCAGCAGCACACGGGTAGCGGGACTCGCGCGCAATGAGCAGTTCTTC. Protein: CASSTRVAGLARNEQFF.

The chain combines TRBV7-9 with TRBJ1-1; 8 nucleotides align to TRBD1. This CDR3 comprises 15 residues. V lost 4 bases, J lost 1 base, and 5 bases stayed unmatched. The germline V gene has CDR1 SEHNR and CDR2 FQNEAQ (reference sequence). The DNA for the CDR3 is TGTGCCAGCAGCTCCTCCGGGACAGGGAACACTGAAGCTTTCTTT. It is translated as CASSSSGTGNTEAFF.

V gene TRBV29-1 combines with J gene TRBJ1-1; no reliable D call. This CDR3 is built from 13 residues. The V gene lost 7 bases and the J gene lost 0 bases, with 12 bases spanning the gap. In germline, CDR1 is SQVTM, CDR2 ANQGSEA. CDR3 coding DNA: TGCAGCGGTGCCTCAGGCCTGAACACTGAAGCTTTCTTT. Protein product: CSGASGLNTEAFF.

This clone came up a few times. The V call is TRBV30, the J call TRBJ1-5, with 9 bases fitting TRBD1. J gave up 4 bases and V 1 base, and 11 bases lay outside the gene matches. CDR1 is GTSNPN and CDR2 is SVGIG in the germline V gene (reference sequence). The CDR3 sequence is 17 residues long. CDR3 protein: CAWSDPNGTGKNQPQHF. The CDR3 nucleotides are TGTGCCTGGAGTGACCCCAATGGGACAGGGAAAAATCAGCCCCAGCATTTT.

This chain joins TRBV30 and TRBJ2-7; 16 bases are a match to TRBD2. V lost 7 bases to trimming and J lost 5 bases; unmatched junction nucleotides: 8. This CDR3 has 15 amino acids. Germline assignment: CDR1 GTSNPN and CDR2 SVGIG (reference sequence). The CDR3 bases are TGTGCCTCCCGAGGGACTAGCGGGAGGGTCCACGAGCAGTACTTC. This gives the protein CASRGTSGRVHEQYF. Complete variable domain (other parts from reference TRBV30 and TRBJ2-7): SQTIHQWPATLVQPVGSPLSLECTVEGTSNPNLYWYRQAAGRGLQLLFYSVGIGQISSEVPQNLSASRPQDRQFILSSKKLLLSDSGFYLCASRGTSGRVHEQYFGPGTRLTVT.

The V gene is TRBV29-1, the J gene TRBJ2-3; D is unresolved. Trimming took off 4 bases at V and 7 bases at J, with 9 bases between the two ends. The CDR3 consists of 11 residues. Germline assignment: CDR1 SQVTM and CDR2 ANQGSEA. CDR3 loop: CSVVLWNTQYF. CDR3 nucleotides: TGCAGCGTTGTTCTGTGGAATACGCAGTATTTT.

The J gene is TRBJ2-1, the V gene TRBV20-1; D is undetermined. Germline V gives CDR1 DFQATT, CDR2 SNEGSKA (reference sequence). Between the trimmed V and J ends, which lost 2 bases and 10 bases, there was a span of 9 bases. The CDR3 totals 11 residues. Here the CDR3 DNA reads TGCAGTGCTAGATACTCATTGGAGCAGTTCTTC. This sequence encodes CSARYSLEQFF.

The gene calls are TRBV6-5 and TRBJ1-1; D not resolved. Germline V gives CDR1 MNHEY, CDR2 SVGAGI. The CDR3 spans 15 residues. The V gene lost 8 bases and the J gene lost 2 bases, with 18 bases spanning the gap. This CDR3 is CASAETGALNTEAFF. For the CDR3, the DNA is TGTGCCAGCGCCGAGACGGGAGCACTAAACACTGAAGCTTTCTTT.